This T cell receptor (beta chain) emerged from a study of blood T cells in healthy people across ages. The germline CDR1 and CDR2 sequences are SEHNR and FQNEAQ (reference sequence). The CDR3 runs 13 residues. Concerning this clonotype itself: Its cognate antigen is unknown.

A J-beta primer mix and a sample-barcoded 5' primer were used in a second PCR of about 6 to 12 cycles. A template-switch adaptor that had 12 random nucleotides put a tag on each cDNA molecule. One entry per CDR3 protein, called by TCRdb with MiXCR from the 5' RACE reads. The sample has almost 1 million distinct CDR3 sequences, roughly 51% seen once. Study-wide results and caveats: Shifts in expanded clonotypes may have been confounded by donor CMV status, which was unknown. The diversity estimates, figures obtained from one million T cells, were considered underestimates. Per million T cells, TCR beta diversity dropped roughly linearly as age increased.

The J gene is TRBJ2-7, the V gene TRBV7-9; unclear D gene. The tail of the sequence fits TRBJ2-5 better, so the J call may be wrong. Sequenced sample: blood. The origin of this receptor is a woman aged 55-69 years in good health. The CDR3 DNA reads TGTGCCAGCAGCTTAGCAGAGCTGGAGACCCAGTACTTC. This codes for CASSLAELETQYF.